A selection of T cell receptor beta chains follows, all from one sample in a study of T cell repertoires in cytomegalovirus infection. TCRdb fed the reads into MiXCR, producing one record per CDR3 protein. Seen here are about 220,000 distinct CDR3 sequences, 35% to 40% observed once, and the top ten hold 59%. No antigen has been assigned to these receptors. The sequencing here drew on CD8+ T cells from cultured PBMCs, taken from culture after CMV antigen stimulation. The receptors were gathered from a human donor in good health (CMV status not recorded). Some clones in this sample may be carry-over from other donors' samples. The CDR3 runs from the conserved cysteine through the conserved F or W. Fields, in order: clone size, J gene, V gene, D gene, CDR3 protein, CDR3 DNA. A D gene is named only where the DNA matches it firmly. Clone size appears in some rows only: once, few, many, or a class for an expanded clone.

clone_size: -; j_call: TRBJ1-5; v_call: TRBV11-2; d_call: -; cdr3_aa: CASSQEGGTDQPQHF; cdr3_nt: TGTGCCAGCAGCCAGGAGGGAGGAACCGATCAGCCCCAGCATTTT
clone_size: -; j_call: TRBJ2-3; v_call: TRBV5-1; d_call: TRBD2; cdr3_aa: CASSLNSAGGPDTQYF; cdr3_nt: TGCGCCAGCAGCTTGAATTCAGCGGGGGGACCAGATACGCAGTATTTT
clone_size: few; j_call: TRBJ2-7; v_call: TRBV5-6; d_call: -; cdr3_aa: CASSLEVRGGPYEQYF; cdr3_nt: TGTGCCAGCAGCTTGGAGGTGAGGGGAGGCCCCTACGAGCAGTACTTC
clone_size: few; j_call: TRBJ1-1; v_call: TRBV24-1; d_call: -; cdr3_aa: CATSDLGDEAFF; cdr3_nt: TGTGCCACCAGTGACCTGGGGGACGAAGCTTTCTTT
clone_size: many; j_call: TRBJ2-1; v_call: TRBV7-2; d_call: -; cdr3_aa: CASSPEFGYYNEQFF; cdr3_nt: TGTGCCAGCAGCCCGGAGTTCGGCTACTACAATGAGCAGTTCTTC
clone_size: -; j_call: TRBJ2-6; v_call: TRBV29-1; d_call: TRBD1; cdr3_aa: CSVGTGGRTGANVLTF; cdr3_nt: TGCAGCGTTGGGACAGGGGGCAGAACTGGGGCCAACGTCCTGACTTTC
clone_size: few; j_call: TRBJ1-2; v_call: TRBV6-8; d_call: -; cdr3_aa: CASRSRDTFNYGYTF; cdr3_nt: TGTGCCAGCAGATCTCGGGACACCTTTAACTATGGCTACACCTTC
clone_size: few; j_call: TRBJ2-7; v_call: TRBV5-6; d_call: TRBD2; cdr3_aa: CASSAGGLGDYEQYF; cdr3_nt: TGTGCCAGCAGCGCCGGGGGACTAGGGGACTACGAGCAGTACTTC
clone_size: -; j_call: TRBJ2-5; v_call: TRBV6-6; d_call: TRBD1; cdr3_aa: CASRGGTGTGQETQYF; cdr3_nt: TGTGCCAGCAGAGGGGGGACCGGGACAGGGCAAGAGACCCAGTACTTC
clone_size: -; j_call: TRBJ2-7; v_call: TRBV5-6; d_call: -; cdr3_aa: CASSLGFEQYF; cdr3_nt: TGTGCCAGCAGCTTGGGGTTCGAGCAGTACTTC
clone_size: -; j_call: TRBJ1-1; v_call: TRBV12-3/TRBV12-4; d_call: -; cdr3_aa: CASSPPSRQVRNTEAFF; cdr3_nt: TGTGCCAGCAGTCCCCCATCGAGACAGGTACGTAACACTGAAGCTTTCTTT
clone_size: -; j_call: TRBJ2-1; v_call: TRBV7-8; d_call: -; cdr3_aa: CASSLDAGSSYNEQFF; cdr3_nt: TGTGCCAGCAGCTTGGACGCGGGATCCTCCTACAATGAGCAGTTCTTC
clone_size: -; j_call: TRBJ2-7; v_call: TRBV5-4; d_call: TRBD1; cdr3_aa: CASSLYRGSYEQYF; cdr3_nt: TGTGCCAGCAGCTTGTACAGGGGGTCCTACGAGCAGTACTTC
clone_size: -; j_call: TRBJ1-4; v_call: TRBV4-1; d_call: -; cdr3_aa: CASSQKERLFF; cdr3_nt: TGCGCCAGCAGCCAAAAAGAGAGGCTGTTTTTT
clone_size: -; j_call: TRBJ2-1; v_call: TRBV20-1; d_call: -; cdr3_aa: CSARGISSYNEQFF; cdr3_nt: TGCAGTGCTAGAGGGATCAGCTCCTACAATGAGCAGTTCTTC
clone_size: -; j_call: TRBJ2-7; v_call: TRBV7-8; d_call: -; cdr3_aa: CASSRTASYEQYF; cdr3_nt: TGTGCCAGCAGTAGGACAGCCTCCTACGAGCAGTACTTC
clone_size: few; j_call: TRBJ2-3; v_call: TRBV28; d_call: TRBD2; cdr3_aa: CASSLTGTSGRDTQYF; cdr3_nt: TGTGCCAGCAGTTTAACCGGGACTAGCGGACGAGATACGCAGTATTTT
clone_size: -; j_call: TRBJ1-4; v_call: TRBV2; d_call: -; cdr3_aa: CASIGRINEKLFF; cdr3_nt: TGTGCCAGCATCGGACGGATTAATGAAAAACTGTTTTTT